The sequence of this TCR beta chain was determined in a study of shared clonotypes between healthy human individuals. At the level of the study: For every donor, three CD4 naive, three CD4 memory, two CD8 naive and one CD8 memory plates were used.

The V gene end was trimmed by 6 bases and the J gene end by 3 bases; junction bases not matched to a gene: 10. The CDR3 runs 15 residues. Germline V gene data show CDR1 as KGHSH and CDR2 as LQKENI. The repertoire was sequenced with immunoSEQ multiplex PCR; TCRdb's copy has only in-frame clones and lacks some. In the table there are 550,000 to 800,000 clones, about 74% of which are singletons. Sequences were obtained from memory CD4+ T cells sorted from blood. Subset here: CD45RA-negative fraction. The sequence was obtained from a woman younger than 45 in good health. V is TRBV18 and J is TRBJ2-5; 7 bases line up with TRBD2. CDR3 coding DNA: TGTGCCAGCTCCGAAGTGATAGCGGGCGAAGAGACCCAGTACTTC. This codes for CASSEVIAGEETQYF.